The 16 T cell receptor beta chains presented below share a single source sample, sequenced in a study of CD8+ T cells in alopecia areata. TCR sequencing used cDNA made by reverse transcription of extracted RNA. TCRdb keeps only in-frame clones here, not all; method: immunoSEQ multiplex PCR. This sample has more than 110,000 clones, with around 60% found just once. The specimen comprised CD4+ T cells sorted from blood, sampled at week 0. The receptors were sampled from a human donor with alopecia areata.

V is TRBV11-2 and J is TRBJ2-1, with D possibly being TRBD2 (5 bases). CDR1 and CDR2 (germline): SGHAT, FQNNGV. Trimming shortened V by 1 base and J by 8 bases, and 9 bases separated the two germline ends. The CDR3 runs to 13 residues. CDR3 loop: CASSLGMRDEQFF. CDR3 bases: TGTGCCAGCAGCTTAGGTATGAGGGATGAGCAGTTCTTC.

The chain recombines TRBV4-2 with TRBJ2-7; D unresolved. Germline assignment: CDR1 LGHNA and CDR2 YNFKEQ. V shed 1 base and J shed 5 bases, with 3 bases lying between them. The CDR3 length is 11 residues. CDR3 sequence (DNA): TGTGCCAGCAGCCAAGGTAACGAGCAGTACTTC. It codes for CASSQGNEQYF.

The V call is TRBV7-3, the J call TRBJ2-6; D is uncertain. The V and J ends lost 6 bases and 4 bases respectively, with 10 bases between them. This CDR3 contains 14 residues. Germline lookup yields CDR1 SGHTA and CDR2 FQGTGA. CDR3 nucleotide sequence: TGTGCCAGCAGATCCGGTACAGGGGCCAACGTCCTGACTTTC. Its translation: CASRSGTGANVLTF.

This chain joins TRBV5-6 and TRBJ2-7; D is perhaps TRBD2 (6 bases). From germline, CDR1 is SGHDT and CDR2 YYEEEE. The ends were cut back, 4 bases at V and 7 bases at J, with 15 bases in the middle. The CDR3 is 13 residues long. The CDR3 nucleotides are TGTGCCAGCAGCATAGGGACCGGGGGAGAGCAGTACTTC. This codes for CASSIGTGGEQYF.

The CDR3 spells CASSDRYQHATNEKLFF. The DNA for the CDR3 is TGTGCCAGCAGTGATCGTTATCAACATGCAACTAATGAAAAACTGTTTTTT. The rearrangement joins TRBV25-1 to TRBJ1-4; D call uncertain. The CDR3 length is 17 residues. Trimming cost V 3 bases and J 0 bases, with 14 bases left between them. Germline V gene lookup returns CDR1 MGHDK and CDR2 SYGVNS.

This clone was counted a single time. The chain combines TRBV29-1 with TRBJ2-5, with 8 bases fitting TRBD1. The V gene's germline CDR1 is SQVTM and CDR2 ANQGSEA. The CDR3 has 14 amino acids. The V segment lost 5 bases and the J segment 0 bases; nucleotides outside the gene matches: 5. CDR3 in amino acids: CSVLRQGNQETQYF. DNA of the CDR3: TGCAGCGTTTTGAGACAGGGGAACCAAGAGACCCAGTACTTC.

This clone was seen a few times. J is TRBJ2-1 and V is TRBV25-1, with D tentatively TRBD1 (5 bases). Per germline, CDR1 MGHDK and CDR2 SYGVNS. The germline V and J ends were trimmed by 0 bases and 6 bases, with 12 bases remaining between them. The CDR3 has 15 residues. CDR3 nucleotide sequence: TGTGCCAGCAGTGAATATGCAGGGCTAGGCAATGAGCAGTTCTTC. It yields the protein CASSEYAGLGNEQFF.

This chain links TRBV25-1 with TRBJ2-5; D is possibly TRBD1 (5 bases). The CDR3 has 16 residues. Between the trimmed V and J ends, which lost 5 bases and 2 bases, there was a span of 18 bases. CDR1 is MGHDK, CDR2 SYGVNS, per germline. The CDR3 coding sequence is TGTGCCAGCAGTCCCTTCGGTTCCAGGGCACAAGAGACCCAGTACTTC. Translated, it gives CASSPFGSRAQETQYF.

This chain joins TRBV4-2 and TRBJ2-2; a possible D gene is TRBD2 (6 bases). The CDR3 is 17 amino acids. Germline V lookup: CDR1 LGHNA, CDR2 YNFKEQ. V was cut by 1 base and J by 0 bases, with 12 bases left in between. In DNA, the CDR3 is TGTGCCAGCAGCCAAGGCGTAGGACTAACGAACACCGGGGAGCTGTTTTTT. It specifies CASSQGVGLTNTGELFF.

This clone occurred a few times. The chain has TRBV4-1 and TRBJ1-5; D not resolved. CDR3 length: 13 residues. Trimming shortened V by 4 bases and J by 3 bases, and 7 bases separated the two germline ends. Germline-derived CDR1 and CDR2 are MGHRA and YSYEKL. CDR3 in amino acids: CASSRQPNQPQHF. DNA for the CDR3: TGCGCCAGCAGCCGCCAGCCCAATCAGCCCCAGCATTTT.

The genes are TRBV7-9 and TRBJ1-2; the D gene is possibly TRBD1 (6 bases). CDR3 length: 15 residues. V lost 4 bases, J lost 0 bases, and 12 bases lay in between. CDR1 is SEHNR and CDR2 is FQNEAQ in the germline V gene (reference sequence). CDR3 nucleotides: TGTGCCAGCAGCTCCACAGGGCGAGCTAACTATGGCTACACCTTC. This sequence encodes CASSSTGRANYGYTF.

The chain carries TRBV15 and TRBJ2-5; D gene unclear. The V gene's germline CDR1 is LNHNV and CDR2 YYDKDF (reference sequence). Trimming stripped 0 bases from V and 2 bases from J, with 16 bases between. The CDR3 extends over 17 amino acids. CDR3 DNA sequence: TGTGCCACCAGCAGAGATCTTTTCGGCCAGAAACAAGAGACCCAGTACTTC. This translates into CATSRDLFGQKQETQYF.

This clone was detected only a few times. The chain uses TRBV7-2 and TRBJ2-2; 10 positions match TRBD2. CDR3 size: 16 residues. Germline loops: CDR1 SGHTA, CDR2 FQGNSA. V was pared by 3 bases and J by 5 bases, with 6 bases of the junction left unmatched. For the CDR3, the DNA is TGTGCCAGCAGCTTGCCTGCACTAGCGGGGACCGGGGAGCTGTTTTTT. This translates into CASSLPALAGTGELFF.

This clone appeared a few times. The rearrangement links TRBV11-2 to TRBJ2-1; TRBD2 might be the D (6 bases). CDR3 length equals 13 residues. Germline CDR1 is SGHAT and CDR2 is FQNNGV. Trimming left V 10 bases short and J 0 bases short, with 10 bases between. The CDR3, as DNA: TGTGCCACCGGGACTCTCTCCTACAATGAGCAGTTCTTC. As protein: CATGTLSYNEQFF.

V is TRBV14 and J is TRBJ2-1; weak D call: TRBD2 (5 bases). The V end lost 1 base, the J end lost 3 bases, and 16 bases lay between the germline ends. Germline V gene data show CDR1 as SGHDN and CDR2 as FVKESK. The CDR3 is made up of 17 amino acids. CDR3 in amino acids: CASSQVVRLANYNEQFF. The CDR3 nucleotides are TGTGCCAGCAGCCAAGTCGTGAGGCTAGCAAACTACAATGAGCAGTTCTTC.

The rearrangement uses TRBV25-1 and TRBJ2-7, with TRBD1 matching over 11 bases. Looked up from germline, CDR1 is MGHDK and CDR2 is SYGVNS. V shed 8 bases and J 5 bases; nucleotides not matched to a gene: 5. The CDR3 spans 13 residues. Here the CDR3 DNA reads TGTGCCAGCGATAGGACAGGGGGCCACGAGCAGTACTTC. It translates to CASDRTGGHEQYF.